Given below is one T cell receptor beta chain in context. The data derive from a study of T-cell memory formation after mild COVID-19. Study details: In these data, TCR clusters were largely donor specific.

The CDR3 spans 11 residues. V gave up 3 bases and J gave up 7 bases, with 6 bases separating them. TCRdb used MiXCR to reprocess the 5' RACE reads, holding one entry per CDR3 protein. The table includes under 450,000 distinct CDR3 sequences, about 20% detected once. Sequenced: PBMCs or a T cell subset sorted from them (not recorded which). The source is a man younger than 35 who had mild COVID-19 (a few samples of this study predate the infection). Cell type and time point are not known. This sequence joins TRBV12-3 or TRBV12-4 and TRBJ1-1; unclear D gene. The CDR3: CASSFQLEAFF. In nucleotides, the CDR3 is TGTGCCAGCAGTTTCCAGCTTGAAGCTTTCTTT.